The present T cell receptor (beta chain) was sequenced within a study of blood T cell repertoires in COVID-19. Seattle's cohort entered during active infection and was followed longitudinally. Libraries were prepared by immunoSEQ multiplex PCR; TCRdb keeps only in-frame clonotypes and omits some of them. Of 300,000 to 400,000 clones listed, over 80% are singletons. V shed 5 bases, J shed 1 base, and the junction held 6 bases outside the gene matches. The germline V gene encodes CDR1 LNHNV and CDR2 YYDKDF (reference sequence). The CDR3 runs to 15 residues. Sequenced: peripheral blood. The rearrangement joins TRBV15 to TRBJ2-3; 7 nucleotides align to TRBD2. The source of this sequence is a young man with COVID-19, enrolled during active disease. CDR3 sequence (DNA): TGTGCCACCAGCGGAGGGACTACCGGCACAGATACGCAGTATTTT. Translating it yields CATSGGTTGTDTQYF.